This T cell receptor (beta chain) emerged from a study of blood T cell repertoires in COVID-19. Profiling relied on immunoSEQ multiplex PCR, and the TCRdb table lists in-frame clones only, not all of them. The sample has about 440,000 clones; approximately 90% are singletons. The CDR3 is 18 residues long. Germline V CDR1 and CDR2: SGHRS, YFSETQ. V lost 0 bases to trimming and J lost 4 bases; unmatched junction nucleotides: 10. The chain combines TRBV5-1 with TRBJ2-1, with 10 bases lining up with TRBD2. Sample: peripheral blood. The TCR sequence derives from a woman aged 50 to 65 with COVID-19, enrolled during active disease. Here the CDR3 reads CASSLVASGGARYNEQFF. Here the CDR3 DNA reads TGCGCCAGCAGCTTGGTAGCTAGCGGGGGCGCCCGTTACAATGAGCAGTTCTTC.